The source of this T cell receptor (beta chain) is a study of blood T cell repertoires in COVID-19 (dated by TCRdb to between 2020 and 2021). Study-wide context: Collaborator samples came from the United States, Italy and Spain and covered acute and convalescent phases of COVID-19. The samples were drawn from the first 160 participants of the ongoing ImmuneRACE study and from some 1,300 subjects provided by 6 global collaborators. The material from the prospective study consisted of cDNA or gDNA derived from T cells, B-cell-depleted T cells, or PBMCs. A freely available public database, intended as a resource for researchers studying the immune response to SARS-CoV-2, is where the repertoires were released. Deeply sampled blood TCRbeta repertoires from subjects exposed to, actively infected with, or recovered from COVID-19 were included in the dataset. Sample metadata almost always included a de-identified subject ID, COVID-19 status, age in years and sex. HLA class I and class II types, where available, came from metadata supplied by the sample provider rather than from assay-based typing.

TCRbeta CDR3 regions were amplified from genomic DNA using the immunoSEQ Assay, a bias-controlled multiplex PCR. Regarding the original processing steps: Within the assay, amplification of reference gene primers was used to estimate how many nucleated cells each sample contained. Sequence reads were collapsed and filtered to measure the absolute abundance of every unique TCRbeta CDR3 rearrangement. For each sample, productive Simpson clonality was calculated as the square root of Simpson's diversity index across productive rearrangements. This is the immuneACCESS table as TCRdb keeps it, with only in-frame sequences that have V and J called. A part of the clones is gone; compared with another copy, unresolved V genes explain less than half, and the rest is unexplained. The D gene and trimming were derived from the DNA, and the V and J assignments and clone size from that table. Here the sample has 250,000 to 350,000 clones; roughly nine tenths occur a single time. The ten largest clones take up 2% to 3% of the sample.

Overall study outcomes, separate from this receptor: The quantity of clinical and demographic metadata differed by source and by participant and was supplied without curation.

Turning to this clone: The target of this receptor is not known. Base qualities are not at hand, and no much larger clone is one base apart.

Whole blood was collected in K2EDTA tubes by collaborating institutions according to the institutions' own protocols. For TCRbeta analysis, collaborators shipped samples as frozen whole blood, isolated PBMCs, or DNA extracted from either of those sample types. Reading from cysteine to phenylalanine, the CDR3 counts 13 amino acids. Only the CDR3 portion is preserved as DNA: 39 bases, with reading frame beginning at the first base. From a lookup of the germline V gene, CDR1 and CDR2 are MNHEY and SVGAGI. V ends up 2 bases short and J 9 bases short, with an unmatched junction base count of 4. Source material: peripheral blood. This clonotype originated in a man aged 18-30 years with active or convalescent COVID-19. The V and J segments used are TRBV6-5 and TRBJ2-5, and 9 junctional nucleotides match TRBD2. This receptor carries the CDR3 CASSYRLAGPQYF. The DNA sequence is TGTGCCAGCAGTTACCGGCTAGCGGGACCCCAGTACTTC.